A selection of T cell receptor beta chains follows, all from one sample in a study of blood T cell repertoires in COVID-19. TCRdb keeps only in-frame clones here, not all; method: immunoSEQ multiplex PCR. The sample contains 450,000 or so clones, approximately 90% of which appear only once. The sample comprised peripheral blood. The receptors shown here come from a man aged 18 to 29 with COVID-19, enrolled during active disease. The CDR3 runs from the conserved cysteine through the conserved F or W. A D gene is named only where the DNA matches it firmly. The size of a clone is reported for some rows only, either as once, few or many, or as a class for expanded clones.

clone_size	v_call	j_call	d_call	cdr3_aa	cdr3_nt
NA	TRBV5-1	TRBJ2-1	NA	CASSRRTTGVVPYNEQFF	TGCGCCAGCAGCCGACGGACAACCGGAGTAGTACCCTACAATGAGCAGTTCTTC
once	TRBV7-9	TRBJ2-3	TRBD2	CASSRTSGGSWDTQYF	TGTGCCAGCAGCCGGACTAGCGGGGGTTCGTGGGATACGCAGTATTTT
NA	TRBV11-2	TRBJ2-1	NA	CASSLGAHGQFF	TGTGCCAGCAGCTTAGGGGCGCATGGGCAGTTCTTC
NA	TRBV7-2	TRBJ2-1	NA	CASSFEGGYNEQFF	TGTGCCAGCAGCTTCGAAGGCGGCTACAATGAGCAGTTCTTC
NA	TRBV7-2	TRBJ2-5	TRBD2	CASSLGPSAGGPGTQYF	TGTGCCAGCAGCTTAGGTCCCTCCGCGGGGGGGCCTGGGACCCAGTACTTC
NA	TRBV7-3	TRBJ2-7	TRBD1	CASSYSGTGGEQYF	TGTGCCAGCAGCTATTCCGGGACAGGGGGCGAGCAGTACTTC
NA	TRBV7-2	TRBJ2-6	NA	CASSPWTAGAVLTF	TGTGCCAGCAGCCCTTGGACAGCCGGGGCCGTCCTGACTTTC
NA	TRBV5-1	TRBJ2-3	TRBD2	CASSLGLAGSTDTQYF	TGCGCCAGCAGCCTGGGACTAGCGGGTAGCACAGATACGCAGTATTTT
NA	TRBV7-9	TRBJ2-7	TRBD1	CASSNPQGASGEQYF	TGTGCCAGCAGCAACCCACAGGGGGCTTCGGGGGAGCAGTACTTC
NA	TRBV6-5	TRBJ2-1	NA	CVRTRNNEQFF	TGTGTCAGGACGAGGAACAATGAGCAGTTCTTC